This record looks at one TCR beta chain sequence and its context. The antigen this receptor binds is unknown. It has no much larger one-base neighbor in the sample; base qualities were not kept. Trimmed from V: 3 bases; trimmed from J: 1 base; junction bases lacking a gene match: 5. The germline V gene yields MDHEN for CDR1 and SYDVKM for CDR2. The CDR3 sequence holds 15 residues, the cysteine and phenylalanine included. Only the CDR3 DNA stays, 45 bases, in frame from base 1. Whole blood was collected in K2EDTA tubes by collaborating institutions according to the institutions' own protocols. For TCRbeta analysis, collaborators shipped samples in one of three forms: frozen whole blood, isolated PBMCs, or DNA extracted from either of those sample types. This sample is part of a study of blood T cell repertoires in COVID-19 (dated by TCRdb to about 2020). Background on the whole study: The collaborator samples originated in the United States, Italy and Spain and spanned the acute and convalescent phases of COVID-19. HLA class I and class II types, where available, came from metadata supplied by the sample provider rather than from assay-based typing. The material from the prospective study consisted of cDNA or gDNA derived from T cells, B-cell-depleted T cells, or PBMCs. A de-identified subject ID, COVID-19 status, age in years and sex were almost always included in the sample metadata. The dataset comprised deeply sampled blood TCRbeta repertoires from subjects exposed to, actively infected with, or recovered from COVID-19. The repertoires were released in a freely available public database intended as a resource for research on the immune response to SARS-CoV-2. Samples were obtained from the ongoing ImmuneRACE study (first 160 participants) and from over 1,000 subjects provided by 6 global collaborators.

The paper as a whole reports these results and caveats: Clinical and demographic metadata were provided uncurated, with the amount varying by source and participant.

TCRbeta CDR3 regions were amplified from genomic DNA by means of the immunoSEQ Assay, a bias-controlled multiplex PCR. On the study's bioinformatics: Nucleated cell counts per sample were estimated from amplification of reference gene primers within the assay. Sequence reads were collapsed and filtered to measure the absolute abundance of every unique TCRbeta CDR3 rearrangement. Productive Simpson clonality was computed per sample as the square root of Simpson's diversity index over productive rearrangements. The table was pulled from immuneACCESS by TCRdb, which kept in-frame rearrangements only. Such tables lose some clones; where checked, under half of the loss comes from unresolved V genes, and the rest has no known cause. Clonal size and the V and J genes are those of that table, whereas D and trimming came from the DNA. This sample has under 140,000 clones in its table, and about 80% of those were observed once. The ten largest clones add up to roughly 3.8% of the sample.

The sample was peripheral blood. This receptor was taken from an elderly woman with acute or convalescent COVID-19. The chain was built from TRBV28 and TRBJ1-1, with TRBD1 identical over 7 junction bases. The CDR3 region reads CASSFLGQPNTEAFF. The nucleotide sequence reads as follows: TGTGCCAGCAGTTTCTTGGGACAGCCGAACACTGAAGCTTTCTTT.